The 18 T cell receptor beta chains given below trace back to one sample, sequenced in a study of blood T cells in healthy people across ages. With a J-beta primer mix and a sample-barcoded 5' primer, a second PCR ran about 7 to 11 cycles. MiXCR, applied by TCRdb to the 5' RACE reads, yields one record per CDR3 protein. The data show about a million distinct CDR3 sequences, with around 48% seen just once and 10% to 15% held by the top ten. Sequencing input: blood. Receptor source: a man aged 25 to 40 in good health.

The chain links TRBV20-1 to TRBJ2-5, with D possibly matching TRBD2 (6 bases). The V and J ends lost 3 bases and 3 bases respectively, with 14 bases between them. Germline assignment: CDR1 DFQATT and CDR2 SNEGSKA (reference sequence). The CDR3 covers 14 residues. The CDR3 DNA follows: TGCAGTGCTAGTGGAGGGACTGGGAAAGAGACCCAGTACTTC. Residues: CSASGGTGKETQYF.

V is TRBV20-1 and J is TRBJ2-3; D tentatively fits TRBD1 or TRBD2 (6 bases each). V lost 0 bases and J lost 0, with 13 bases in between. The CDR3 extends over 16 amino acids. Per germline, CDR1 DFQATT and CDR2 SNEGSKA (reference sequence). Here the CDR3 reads CSARERGTSSTDTQYF. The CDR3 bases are TGCAGTGCTAGAGAAAGGGGGACTTCTAGCACAGATACGCAGTATTTT.

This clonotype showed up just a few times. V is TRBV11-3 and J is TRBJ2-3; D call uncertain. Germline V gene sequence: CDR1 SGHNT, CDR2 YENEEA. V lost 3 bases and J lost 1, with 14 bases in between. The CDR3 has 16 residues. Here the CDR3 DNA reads TGTGCCAGCAGCTTGAGAATTACTGGGGGCACAGATACGCAGTATTTT. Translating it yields CASSLRITGGTDTQYF.

For the CDR3, the DNA is TGTGCCAGCAAGAACGGATTAGCCCAGAGCCATACGCAGTATTTT. Protein: CASKNGLAQSHTQYF. V usage is TRBV7-2 and J usage is TRBJ2-3; D gene uncertain. Deletions cut 7 bases from V and 7 bases from J, with 21 bases between. CDR1 is SGHTA and CDR2 is FQGNSA in the germline V gene. The CDR3 consists of 15 residues.

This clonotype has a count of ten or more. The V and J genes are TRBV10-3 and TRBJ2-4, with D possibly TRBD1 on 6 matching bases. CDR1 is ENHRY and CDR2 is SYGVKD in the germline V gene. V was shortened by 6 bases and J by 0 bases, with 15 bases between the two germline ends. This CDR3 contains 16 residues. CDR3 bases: TGTGCCATCAGCGAACAGGGCTCGCTAGCCAAAAACATTCAGTACTTC. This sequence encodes CAISEQGSLAKNIQYF.

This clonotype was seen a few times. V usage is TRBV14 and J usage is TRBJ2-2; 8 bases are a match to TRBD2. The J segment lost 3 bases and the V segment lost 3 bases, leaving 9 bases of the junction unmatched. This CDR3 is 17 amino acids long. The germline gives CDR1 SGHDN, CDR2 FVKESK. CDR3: CASSHATGTRYTGELFF. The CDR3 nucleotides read TGTGCCAGCAGCCATGCTACCGGGACTAGATACACCGGGGAGCTGTTTTTT.

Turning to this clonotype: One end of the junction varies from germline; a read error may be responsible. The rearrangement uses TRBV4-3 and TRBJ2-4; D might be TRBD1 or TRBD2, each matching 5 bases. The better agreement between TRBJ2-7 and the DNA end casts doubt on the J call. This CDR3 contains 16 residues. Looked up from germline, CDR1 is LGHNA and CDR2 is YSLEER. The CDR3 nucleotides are TGCGTCAGCGGCCAAGATGCAGCAGGGAGCTCCTACGAGCAGTACTTC. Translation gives CVSGQDAAGSSYEQYF.

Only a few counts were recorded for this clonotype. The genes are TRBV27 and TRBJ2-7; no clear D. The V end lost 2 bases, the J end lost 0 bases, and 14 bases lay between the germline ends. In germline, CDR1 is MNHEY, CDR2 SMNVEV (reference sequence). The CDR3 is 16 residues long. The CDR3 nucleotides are TGTGCCAGCAGTTTAGTTTCCCAGTGGGGCTCCTACGAGCAGTACTTC. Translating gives CASSLVSQWGSYEQYF.

The CDR3 region has the DNA TGTGCCGACAGTTTAACACAGGCTCACTACGAGCAGTACTTC. This codes for CADSLTQAHYEQYF. V usage is TRBV28 and J usage is TRBJ2-7; a possible D gene is TRBD1 (5 bases). Trimming removed 11 bases at V and 3 bases at J, with 20 bases between. The germline gives CDR1 MDHEN, CDR2 SYDVKM. This CDR3 comprises 14 residues. The full variable domain, in which reference TRBV28 and TRBJ2-7 provide the parts outside the CDR3, is DVKVTQSSRYLVKRTGEKVFLECVQDMDHENMFWYRQDPGLGLRLIYFSYDVKMKEKGDIPEGYSVSREKKERFSLILESASTNQTSMYLCADSLTQAHYEQYFGPGTRLTVT.

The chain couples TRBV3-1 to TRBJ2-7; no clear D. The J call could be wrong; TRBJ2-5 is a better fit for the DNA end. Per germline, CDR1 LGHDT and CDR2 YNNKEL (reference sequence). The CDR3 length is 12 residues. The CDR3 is CASSSRWETQYF. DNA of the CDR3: TGTGCCAGCAGCTCTCGGTGGGAGACCCAGTACTTC.

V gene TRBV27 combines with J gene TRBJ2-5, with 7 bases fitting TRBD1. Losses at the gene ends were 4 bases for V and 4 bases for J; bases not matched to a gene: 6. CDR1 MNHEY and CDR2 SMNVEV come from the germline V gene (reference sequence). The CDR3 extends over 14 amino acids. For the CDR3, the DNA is TGTGCCAGCAGTTACGTCGACAGGGTAGAGACCCAGTACTTC. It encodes CASSYVDRVETQYF.

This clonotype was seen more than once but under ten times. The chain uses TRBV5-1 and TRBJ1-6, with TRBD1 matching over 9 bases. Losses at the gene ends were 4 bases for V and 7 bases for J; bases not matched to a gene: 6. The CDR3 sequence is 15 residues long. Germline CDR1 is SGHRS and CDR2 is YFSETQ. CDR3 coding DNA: TGCGCCAGCAGCCCGCAGGGACAGGGAAATTCACCCCTCCACTTT. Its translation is CASSPQGQGNSPLHF.

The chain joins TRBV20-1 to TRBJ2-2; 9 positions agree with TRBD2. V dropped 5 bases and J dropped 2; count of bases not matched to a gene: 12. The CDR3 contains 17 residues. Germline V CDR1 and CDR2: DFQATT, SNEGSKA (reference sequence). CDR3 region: CSAGQAGGPPNTGELFF. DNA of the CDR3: TGCAGTGCTGGTCAAGCGGGGGGCCCCCCTAACACCGGGGAGCTGTTTTTT.

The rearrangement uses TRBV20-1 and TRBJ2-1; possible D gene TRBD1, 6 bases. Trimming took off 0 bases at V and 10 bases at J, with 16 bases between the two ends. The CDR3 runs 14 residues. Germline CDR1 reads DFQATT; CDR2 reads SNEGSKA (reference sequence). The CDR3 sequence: CSARDRGISYEQFF. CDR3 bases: TGCAGTGCTAGAGACAGGGGTATTAGCTACGAGCAGTTCTTC.

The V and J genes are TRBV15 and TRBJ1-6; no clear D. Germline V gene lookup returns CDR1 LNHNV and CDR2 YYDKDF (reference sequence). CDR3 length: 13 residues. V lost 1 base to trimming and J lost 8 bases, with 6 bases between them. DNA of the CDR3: TGTGCCACCAGCAGAGTCTCGGATTCACCCCTCCACTTT. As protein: CATSRVSDSPLHF.

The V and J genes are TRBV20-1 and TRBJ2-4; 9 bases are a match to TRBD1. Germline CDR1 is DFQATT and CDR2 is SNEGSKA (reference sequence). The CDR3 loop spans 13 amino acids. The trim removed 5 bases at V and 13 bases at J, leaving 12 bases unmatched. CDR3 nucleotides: TGCAGTGCTCGACAGGGGGGGTTGTGGGAGCAGTACTTC. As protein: CSARQGGLWEQYF.

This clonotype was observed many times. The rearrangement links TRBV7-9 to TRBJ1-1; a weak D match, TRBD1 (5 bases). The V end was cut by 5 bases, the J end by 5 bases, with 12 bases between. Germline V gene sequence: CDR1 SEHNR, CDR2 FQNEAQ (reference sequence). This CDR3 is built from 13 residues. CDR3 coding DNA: TGTGCCAGCAGCCACGGGACCACGACTGAAGCTTTCTTT. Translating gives CASSHGTTTEAFF.

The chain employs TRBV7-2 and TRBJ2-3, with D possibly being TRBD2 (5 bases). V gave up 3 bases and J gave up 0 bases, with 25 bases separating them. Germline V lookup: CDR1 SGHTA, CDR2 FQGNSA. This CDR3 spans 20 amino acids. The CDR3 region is CASSLRTHNLNPTSTDTQYF. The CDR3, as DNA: TGTGCCAGCAGCTTGAGGACTCACAACCTAAACCCCACTAGCACAGATACGCAGTATTTT.